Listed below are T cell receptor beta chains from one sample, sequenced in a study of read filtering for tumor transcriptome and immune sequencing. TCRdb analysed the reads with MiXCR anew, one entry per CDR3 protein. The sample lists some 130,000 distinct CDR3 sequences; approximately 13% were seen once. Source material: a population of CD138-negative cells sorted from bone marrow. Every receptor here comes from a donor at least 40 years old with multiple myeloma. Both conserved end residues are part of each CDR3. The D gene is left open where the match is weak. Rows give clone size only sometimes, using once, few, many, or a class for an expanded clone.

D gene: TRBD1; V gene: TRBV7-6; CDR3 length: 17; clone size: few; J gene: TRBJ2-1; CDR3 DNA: TGTGCCAGCAGCTTCCTTTTTGGGCAGGGGGCTTACAATGAGCAGTTCTTC; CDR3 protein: CASSFLFGQGAYNEQFF
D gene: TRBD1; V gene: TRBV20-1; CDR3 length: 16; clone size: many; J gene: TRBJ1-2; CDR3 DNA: TGCAGTGCTAGCCTTTTAGCCCGGACAGGGGGCTGGGGCTACACCTTC; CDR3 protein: CSASLLARTGGWGYTF
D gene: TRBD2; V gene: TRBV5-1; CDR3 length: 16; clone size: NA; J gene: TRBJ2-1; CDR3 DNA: TGCGCCAGCAGCTTGTCGCTTAGCGGGGGGTACAATGGGCAGTTCTTC; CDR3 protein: CASSLSLSGGYNGQFF
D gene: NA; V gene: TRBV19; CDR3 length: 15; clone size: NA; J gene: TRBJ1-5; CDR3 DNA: TGTGCCAGTATTGAGGGCAGACTTAGCAATCAGCCCCAGCATTTT; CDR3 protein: CASIEGRLSNQPQHF
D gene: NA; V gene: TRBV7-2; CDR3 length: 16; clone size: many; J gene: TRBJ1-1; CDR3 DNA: TGTGCCAGCAGCTTATTTGGGGGCAGTGAGTTTACTGAAGCTTTCTTT; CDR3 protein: CASSLFGGSEFTEAFF
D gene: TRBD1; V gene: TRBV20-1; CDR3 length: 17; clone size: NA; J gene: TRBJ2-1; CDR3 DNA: TGCAGTGTTAGTGATCCGACAGGGGTCATCTCCTACAATGAGCAGTTCTTC; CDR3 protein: CSVSDPTGVISYNEQFF
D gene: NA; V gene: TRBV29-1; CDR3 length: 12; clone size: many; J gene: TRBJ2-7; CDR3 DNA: TGCAGCGTTGAACCCCCCCAGGGGAAAAAGTACTTC; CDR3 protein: CSVEPPQGKKYF
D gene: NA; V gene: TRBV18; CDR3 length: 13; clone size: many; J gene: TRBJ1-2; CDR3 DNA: TGTGCCAGCTCACCCCCCCGGGGGCAAGGCTACACCTTC; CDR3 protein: CASSPPRGQGYTF
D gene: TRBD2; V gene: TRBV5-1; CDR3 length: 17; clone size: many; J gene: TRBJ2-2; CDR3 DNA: TGCGCCAGCAGCTTGGATACGGCGGGAGCTGGCACCGGGGAGCTGTTTTTT; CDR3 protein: CASSLDTAGAGTGELFF
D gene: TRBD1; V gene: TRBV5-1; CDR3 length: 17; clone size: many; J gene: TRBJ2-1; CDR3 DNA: TGCGCCAGCAGCTTGCTATCCGGGACAGGGGAGGGAAATGAGCAGTTCTTC; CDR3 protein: CASSLLSGTGEGNEQFF
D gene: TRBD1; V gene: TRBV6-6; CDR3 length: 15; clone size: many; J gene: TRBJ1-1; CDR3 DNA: TGTGCCAGCAGTTCATACAGGGGAGTGAACACTGAAGCTTTCTTT; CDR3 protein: CASSSYRGVNTEAFF
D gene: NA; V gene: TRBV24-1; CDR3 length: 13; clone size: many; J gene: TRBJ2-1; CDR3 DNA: TGTGCCACCAGTGATCCGACCGTCAATGAGCAGTTCTTC; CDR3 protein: CATSDPTVNEQFF
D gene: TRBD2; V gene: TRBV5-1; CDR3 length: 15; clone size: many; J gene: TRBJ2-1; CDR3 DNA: TGCGCCAGCAGCCTGTGGACTAGCGCGTACAATGAGCAGTTCTTC; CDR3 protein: CASSLWTSAYNEQFF
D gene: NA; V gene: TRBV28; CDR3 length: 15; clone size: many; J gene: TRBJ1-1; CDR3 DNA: TGTGCCAGCAGTCAAAACAGGTTCATGAACACTGAAGCTTTCTTT; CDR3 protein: CASSQNRFMNTEAFF
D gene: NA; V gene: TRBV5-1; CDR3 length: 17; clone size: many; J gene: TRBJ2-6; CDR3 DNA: TGCGCCAGCAGCTTGAGCCAGCCGTTCTCTGGGGCCAACGTCCTGACTTTC; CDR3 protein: CASSLSQPFSGANVLTF
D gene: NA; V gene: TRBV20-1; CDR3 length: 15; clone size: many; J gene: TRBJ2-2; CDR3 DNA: TGCAGTGCCGTCCAGACAGGCCCTCTCACCGGGGAGCTGTTTTTT; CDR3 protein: CSAVQTGPLTGELFF
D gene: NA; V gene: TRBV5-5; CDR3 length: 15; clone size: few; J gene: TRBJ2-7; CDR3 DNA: TGTGCCAGCAGCTTGGACCTAGCCGGCTCAGCCGGGCAGTACTTC; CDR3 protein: CASSLDLAGSAGQYF
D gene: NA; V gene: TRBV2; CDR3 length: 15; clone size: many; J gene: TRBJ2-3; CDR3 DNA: TGTGCCAGCAGTGAAATGGGGCGGAGCACAGATACGCAGTATTTT; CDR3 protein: CASSEMGRSTDTQYF
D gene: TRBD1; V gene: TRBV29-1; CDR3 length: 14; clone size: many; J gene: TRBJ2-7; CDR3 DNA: TGCAGCGCTCGCCGACCGGGACAGAGTACCGAGCAGTACTTC; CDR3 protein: CSARRPGQSTEQYF
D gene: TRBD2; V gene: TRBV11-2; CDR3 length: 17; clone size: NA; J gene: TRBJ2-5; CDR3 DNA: TGTGCCAGCAGCTTAGATCTCGCGGGGGGATCAGAGAGTGGCCAGTACTTC; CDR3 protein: CASSLDLAGGSESGQYF
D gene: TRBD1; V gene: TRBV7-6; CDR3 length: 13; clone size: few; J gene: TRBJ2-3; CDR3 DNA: TGTGCCAGCAGCTCGACAGGGTGGAATACGCAGTATTTT; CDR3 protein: CASSSTGWNTQYF
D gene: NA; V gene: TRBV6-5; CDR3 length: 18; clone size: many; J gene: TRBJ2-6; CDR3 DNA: TGTGCCAGCAGTTACTGGGTCGGGACAAGCTCTGGGGCCAACGTCCTGACTTTC; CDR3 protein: CASSYWVGTSSGANVLTF